This T cell receptor beta chain stems from a study of blood T cell repertoires in COVID-19. Measured with immunoSEQ multiplex PCR; TCRdb has only the in-frame clones, and not every one. Of about 95,000 clones listed, under 85% are singletons. The V and J ends lost 0 bases and 2 bases respectively, with 19 bases between them. Germline-derived CDR1 and CDR2 are SGHNT and YYREEE (reference sequence). The CDR3 runs 18 residues. Sequences were obtained from peripheral blood. The chain combines TRBV5-4 with TRBJ2-3; no definite D call. The sequence was collected from a human donor in a cohort sampled during active COVID-19. DNA of the CDR3: TGTGCCAGCAGCTTGGCTCGTCTGGGCTTAGATAACACAGATACGCAGTATTTT. Translated, it gives CASSLARLGLDNTDTQYF.